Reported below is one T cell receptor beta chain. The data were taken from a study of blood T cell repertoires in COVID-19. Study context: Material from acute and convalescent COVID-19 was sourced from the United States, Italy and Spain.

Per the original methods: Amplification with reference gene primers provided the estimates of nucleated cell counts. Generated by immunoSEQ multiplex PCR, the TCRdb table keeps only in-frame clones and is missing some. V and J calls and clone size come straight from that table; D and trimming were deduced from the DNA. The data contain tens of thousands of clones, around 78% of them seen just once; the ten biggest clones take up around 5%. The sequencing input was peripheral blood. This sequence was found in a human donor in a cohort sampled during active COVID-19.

DNA for the CDR3: TGTGCCACCTACATAAATGGCGGAACAGGGGGAGACTATGGCTACACCTTC. Its protein product is CATYINGGTGGDYGYTF. J is TRBJ1-2 and V is TRBV19; 8 bases fit TRBD1. The ends lost 10 bases at V and 3 bases at J; junction bases unmatched: 19. Germline CDR1 is LNHDA and CDR2 is SQIVND (reference sequence). The CDR3 spans 17 residues.